These 22 T cell receptor beta chains originate from one sample sequenced in a study of cytomegalovirus exposure and HLA in healthy donors. The PCR made use of 60 Vbeta and 13 Jbeta primers. TCRdb keeps only in-frame clones here, not all; method: immunoSEQ multiplex PCR. The listing contains about 39,000 clones. Specimen: PBMCs. Receptors were obtained from a woman aged 25-40 years in good health and CMV-seropositive.

This chain links TRBV5-4 with TRBJ1-1; 11 bases map to TRBD1. CDR3 length: 16 amino acids. Germline CDR1 and CDR2: SGHNT and YYREEE (reference sequence). V gave up 0 bases and J gave up 3 bases; unmatched junction bases: 4. Written as DNA, the CDR3 is TGTGCCAGCAGCTTGGTTCGGACAGGGGGCCACACTGAAGCTTTCTTT. This sequence encodes CASSLVRTGGHTEAFF.

The genes are TRBV6-5 and TRBJ2-7, with 10 bases identical to TRBD2. Germline V gives CDR1 MNHEY, CDR2 SVGAGI. V trimming: 11 bases; J trimming: 0 bases; junction bases outside the gene matches: 7. This CDR3 region has 14 residues. The CDR3 bases are TGTGCCTCAGCTACTAGCGGGGACTCCTACGAGCAGTACTTC. It encodes CASATSGDSYEQYF.

The chain carries TRBV5-6 and TRBJ1-6, with 8 positions matching TRBD1. V trimming: 4 bases; J trimming: 5 bases; junction bases outside the gene matches: 5. Looked up from germline, CDR1 is SGHDT and CDR2 is YYEEEE. The length of the CDR3 is 15 residues. Written as DNA, the CDR3 is TGTGCCAGCAGCCTCCGGGACAGGAATAATTCACCCCTCCACTTT. Translating it yields CASSLRDRNNSPLHF.

The rearrangement links TRBV5-1 to TRBJ2-5; 12 bases map to TRBD2. Germline values: CDR1 SGHRS, CDR2 YFSETQ. The CDR3 runs 18 residues. V shed 4 bases and J 4 bases; nucleotides not matched to a gene: 14. The CDR3 spells CASSPGLAGPSVGETQYF. As DNA, the CDR3 is TGCGCCAGCAGCCCAGGACTAGCGGGGCCCTCTGTGGGAGAGACCCAGTACTTC.

The chain employs TRBV4-1 and TRBJ2-2, with 7 positions matching TRBD1. The CDR3 has 16 residues. J lost 3 bases, V lost 2 bases, and 6 bases had no gene match. Germline CDR1 reads MGHRA; CDR2 reads YSYEKL. The CDR3 loop is CASSQRAGGYTGELFF. CDR3 DNA sequence: TGCGCCAGCAGCCAACGCGCAGGGGGATACACCGGGGAGCTGTTTTTT.

This chain links TRBV11-3 with TRBJ2-3, with D perhaps TRBD1 (6 bases). The CDR3 is made up of 14 amino acids. Germline V gene sequence: CDR1 SGHNT, CDR2 YENEEA. Deletions cut 4 bases from V and 2 bases from J, with 10 bases between. The CDR3 DNA sequence: TGTGCCAGCAGCTCACAGGGTTCCACAGATACGCAGTATTTT. This encodes CASSSQGSTDTQYF.

For the CDR3, the DNA is TGTGCCATCAAGAGTAGCGGGGGGCCGGGAGAGACCCAGTACTTC. It is translated as CAIKSSGGPGETQYF. V usage is TRBV10-3 and J usage is TRBJ2-5; TRBD2 matches at 10 bases. Germline lookup yields CDR1 ENHRY and CDR2 SYGVKD. Losses at the gene ends were 7 bases for V and 4 bases for J; bases not matched to a gene: 9. This CDR3 spans 15 amino acids.

The chain couples TRBV9 to TRBJ2-3; 8 positions agree with TRBD1. V was pared by 0 bases and J by 5 bases, with 5 bases of the junction left unmatched. Germline V gene data show CDR1 as SGDLS and CDR2 as YYNGEE. The CDR3 spans 15 residues. The CDR3 loop reads CASSVGAGGQDTQYF. CDR3 sequence (DNA): TGTGCCAGCAGCGTAGGTGCAGGGGGCCAAGATACGCAGTATTTT.

The chain couples TRBV5-1 to TRBJ2-7, with D perhaps matching TRBD1 (5 bases). The CDR3 covers 13 residues. Looked up from germline, CDR1 is SGHRS and CDR2 is YFSETQ. The V end lost 4 bases, the J end lost 3 bases, and 11 bases lay between the germline ends. For the CDR3, the DNA is TGCGCCAGCAGCCCCCAGGGAAACTACGAGCAGTACTTC. Translated: CASSPQGNYEQYF.

The chain couples TRBV10-3 to TRBJ1-1; TRBD1 aligns across 8 bases. Losses at the gene ends were 0 bases for V and 3 bases for J; bases not matched to a gene: 3. The length of the CDR3 is 15 residues. CDR1 ENHRY and CDR2 SYGVKD come from the germline V gene. CDR3 protein: CAISESAGGHTEAFF. In nucleotides, the CDR3 is TGTGCCATCAGTGAGTCGGCAGGGGGCCACACTGAAGCTTTCTTT.

The chain joins TRBV4-2 to TRBJ1-5; no clear D gene. Per the germline V gene, CDR1 is LGHNA and CDR2 is YNFKEQ. The CDR3 is made up of 16 amino acids. Trimming stripped 3 bases from V and 1 base from J, with 13 bases between. The CDR3 loop is CASSQEDTLSNQPQHF. CDR3 DNA: TGTGCCAGCAGCCAGGAAGACACCCTAAGCAATCAGCCCCAGCATTTT.

The CDR3 protein is CASSFGSDRGGEQYF. The CDR3 DNA follows: TGTGCCAGCAGTTTTGGATCTGACAGAGGCGGAGAGCAGTACTTC. The rearrangement joins TRBV6-6 to TRBJ2-7, with D maybe TRBD1 (5 bases). The V gene's germline CDR1 is MNHNY and CDR2 SVGAGI (reference sequence). Trimming took off 4 bases at V and 7 bases at J, with 20 bases between the two ends. This CDR3 is 15 amino acids long.

CDR3 nucleotides: TGTGCCAGCAGCCAAGATAGCACCTCCTACGAGCAGTACTTC. Its translation: CASSQDSTSYEQYF. The chain carries TRBV4-2 and TRBJ2-7; no clear D. The CDR3 has 14 amino acids. From germline, CDR1 is LGHNA and CDR2 YNFKEQ. The ends were cut back, 0 bases at V and 0 bases at J, with 6 bases in the middle.

This rearrangement joins TRBV15 to TRBJ2-3, with TRBD2 matching 16 bases. The V and J ends lost 0 bases and 6 bases, in that order; junction bases with no gene match: 6. Looked up from germline, CDR1 is LNHNV and CDR2 is YYDKDF (reference sequence). The CDR3 has 18 amino acids. The CDR3 region has the DNA TGTGCCACCAGCAGAGAGGGGACTAGCGGGGGGGCGCGGGATACGCAGTATTTT. Its protein product is CATSREGTSGGARDTQYF.

This chain's CDR3 is CASSGQGANTEAFF. Written as DNA, the CDR3 is TGTGCCAGCTCAGGACAGGGTGCGAACACTGAAGCTTTCTTT. The genes are TRBV18 and TRBJ1-1; TRBD1 matches at 8 bases. Germline-derived CDR1 and CDR2 are KGHSH and LQKENI. The CDR3 loop spans 14 amino acids. V lost 5 bases, J lost 1 base, and 3 bases stayed unmatched.

The rearrangement joins TRBV10-3 to TRBJ2-2, with D possibly matching TRBD2 (6 bases). Germline-derived CDR1 and CDR2 are ENHRY and SYGVKD. V gave up 7 bases and J gave up 2 bases, with 20 bases separating them. The CDR3 runs to 17 residues. CDR3 sequence: CAIKDGQTGTNTGELFF. CDR3 coding DNA: TGTGCCATCAAGGACGGCCAAACGGGGACTAACACCGGGGAGCTGTTTTTT.

The V call is TRBV2, the J call TRBJ2-3, with a weak D call TRBD1 (6 bases). The germline gives CDR1 SNHLY, CDR2 FYNNEI. Deletions cut 6 bases from V and 6 bases from J, with 10 bases between. The CDR3 loop spans 12 amino acids. This CDR3 is CASRQGSDTQYF. DNA of the CDR3: TGTGCCAGCAGACAGGGATCGGATACGCAGTATTTT.

The chain joins TRBV6-6 to TRBJ1-6, with a possible D match to TRBD1 (6 bases). This CDR3 comprises 15 residues. The germline V gene has CDR1 MNHNY and CDR2 SVGAGI (reference sequence). The germline V and J ends were trimmed by 2 bases and 7 bases, with 12 bases remaining between them. CDR3 protein: CASSYGQGTNSPLHF. The CDR3 nucleotides read TGTGCCAGCAGTTACGGGCAGGGGACGAATTCACCCCTCCACTTT.

V gene TRBV7-8 combines with J gene TRBJ1-5; D is possibly TRBD1 (5 bases). This CDR3 comprises 14 residues. Germline V lookup: CDR1 SGHVS, CDR2 FQNEAQ. Trimming pared 2 bases from V and 5 bases from J, leaving 10 bases between. CDR3 coding DNA: TGTGCCAGCAGCTTACTAGACAGCGATCAGCCCCAGCATTTT. Encoded protein: CASSLLDSDQPQHF.

This chain links TRBV4-1 with TRBJ2-1, with 10 bases aligning to TRBD2. With 2 bases clipped from V and 8 bases from J, the junction kept 3 bases outside the gene matches. CDR1 is MGHRA and CDR2 is YSYEKL in the germline V gene. CDR3 length: 14 residues. The CDR3 protein is CASSQTSGADEQFF. The CDR3, as DNA: TGCGCCAGCAGCCAAACTAGCGGGGCGGATGAGCAGTTCTTC.

The chain combines TRBV29-1 with TRBJ2-5, with 10 bases aligning to TRBD1. V lost 0 bases, J lost 4 bases, and 8 bases stayed unmatched. Germline V gene sequence: CDR1 SQVTM, CDR2 ANQGSEA. This CDR3 spans 16 amino acids. Here the CDR3 DNA reads TGCAGCGTTGAAGATAGGACAGGGGGTCAGGGAGAGACCCAGTACTTC. Residues: CSVEDRTGGQGETQYF.

This sequence joins TRBV9 and TRBJ2-3; 12 positions agree with TRBD1. The CDR3 sequence is 16 residues long. The V gene end was trimmed by 0 bases and the J gene end by 5 bases; junction bases not matched to a gene: 4. Germline CDR1 is SGDLS and CDR2 is YYNGEE. This chain's CDR3 is CASSVEGTGGRDTQYF. For the CDR3, the DNA is TGTGCCAGCAGCGTAGAGGGGACAGGGGGCAGAGATACGCAGTATTTT. The variable domain in full, with the rest retrieved from reference TRBV9 and TRBJ2-3, is DSGVTQTPKHLITATGQRVTLRCSPRSGDLSVYWYQQSLDQGLQFLIQYYNGEERAKGNILERFSAQQFPDLHSELNLSSLELGDSALYFCASSVEGTGGRDTQYFGPGTRLTVL.